The clone carrying this T cell receptor beta chain was detected ten times or more. The entry originates in a study of blood T cell repertoires in COVID-19. Study summary: The origin of the acute and convalescent COVID-19 samples was the United States, Italy and Spain. Sources were T cells, B-cell-depleted T cells, or PBMCs; the material itself was cDNA or gDNA.

The Seattle patients, enrolled during active infection, were followed longitudinally. The ends were cut back, 0 bases at V and 1 base at J, with 7 bases in the middle. Germline CDR1 and CDR2: SGDLS and YYNGEE. The CDR3 contains 15 residues. Methods used by the authors: How many nucleated cells were present was estimated from reference gene primer amplification. Produced via immunoSEQ multiplex PCR; TCRdb's table is partial and in-frame only. V and J calls and clone size are as listed in that table; D and trimming were resolved from the DNA. The sample includes approximately 150,000 clones, 70% to 80% seen only once; the top ten take around 8%.

Sequencing was performed on peripheral blood. The chain is built from TRBV9 and TRBJ2-2, with D maybe TRBD2 (5 bases). The TCR was taken from a woman aged 60-70 years with COVID-19, enrolled during active disease. In nucleotides, the CDR3 is TGTGCCAGCAGCGTAGCGGGGAAGAACACCGGGGAGCTGTTTTTT. Translating it yields CASSVAGKNTGELFF.